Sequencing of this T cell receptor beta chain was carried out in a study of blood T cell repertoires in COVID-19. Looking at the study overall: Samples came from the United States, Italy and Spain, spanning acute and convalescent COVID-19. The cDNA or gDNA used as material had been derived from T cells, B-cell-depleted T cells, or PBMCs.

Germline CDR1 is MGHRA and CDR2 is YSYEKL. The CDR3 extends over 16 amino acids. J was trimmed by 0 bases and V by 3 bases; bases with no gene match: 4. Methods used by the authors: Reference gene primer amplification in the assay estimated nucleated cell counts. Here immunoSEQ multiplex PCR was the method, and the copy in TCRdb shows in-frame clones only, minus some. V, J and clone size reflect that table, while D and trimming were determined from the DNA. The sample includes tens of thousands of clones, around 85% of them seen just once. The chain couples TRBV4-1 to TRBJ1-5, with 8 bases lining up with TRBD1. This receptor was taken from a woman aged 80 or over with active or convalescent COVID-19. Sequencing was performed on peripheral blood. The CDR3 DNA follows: TGCGCCAGCAGCCAGCCGGACAGGGTTAGCAATCAGCCCCAGCATTTT. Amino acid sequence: CASSQPDRVSNQPQHF.